The rows below give T cell receptor beta chains drawn from one sample of a study of blood T cell repertoires in COVID-19. The repertoire was sequenced with immunoSEQ multiplex PCR; TCRdb's copy has only in-frame clones and lacks some. The profile covers some 66,000 clones, with just under 90% appearing a single time and roughly 8% taken by the ten largest. The sample consisted of peripheral blood. The receptors derive from a human donor with active COVID-19. The donor label of this sample is uncertain. Both conserved end residues are part of each CDR3. Fields, in order: V gene, J gene, D gene, clone size, CDR3 protein, CDR3 DNA. D genes are given only for firm matches. Where a row states a size, it is once, few, many or the class of an expanded clone; other rows omit it.

v_gene: TRBV19
j_gene: TRBJ2-4
d_gene: TRBD1
abundance: -
CDR3aa: CASRTPSGGRNIQYF
CDR3nt: TGTGCCAGTAGAACGCCCTCAGGGGGCAGGAACATTCAGTACTTC

v_gene: TRBV3-1/TRBV3-2
j_gene: TRBJ1-5
d_gene: -
abundance: -
CDR3aa: CASSPGLGGRGDQPQHF
CDR3nt: TGTGCCAGCAGCCCAGGACTGGGAGGACGAGGGGATCAGCCCCAGCATTTT

v_gene: TRBV10-3
j_gene: TRBJ2-3
d_gene: -
abundance: once
CDR3aa: CAISEATFTTDTQYF
CDR3nt: TGTGCCATCAGTGAGGCTACCTTCACCACAGATACGCAGTATTTT

v_gene: TRBV5-5
j_gene: TRBJ2-1
d_gene: TRBD2
abundance: -
CDR3aa: CASSLLRGSDNEQFF
CDR3nt: TGTGCCAGCAGCTTGCTCCGCGGGAGCGACAATGAGCAGTTCTTC

v_gene: TRBV5-4
j_gene: TRBJ1-2
d_gene: TRBD1
abundance: -
CDR3aa: CASSPRRDRVNYGYTF
CDR3nt: TGTGCCAGCAGCCCTCGACGGGACAGGGTAAACTATGGCTACACCTTC

v_gene: TRBV7-9
j_gene: TRBJ1-2
d_gene: -
abundance: few
CDR3aa: CASLQGNYGYTF
CDR3nt: TGTGCCAGCCTGCAGGGTAACTATGGCTACACCTTC

v_gene: TRBV6-1
j_gene: TRBJ2-7
d_gene: -
abundance: -
CDR3aa: CASSEGFDRLYEQYF
CDR3nt: TGTGCCAGCAGTGAAGGTTTTGACAGACTCTACGAGCAGTACTTC

v_gene: TRBV4-3
j_gene: TRBJ1-6
d_gene: -
abundance: once
CDR3aa: CASSQALAGARNSPLHF
CDR3nt: TGCGCCAGCAGCCAAGCGCTCGCAGGGGCGCGTAATTCACCCCTCCACTTT

v_gene: TRBV21-1
j_gene: TRBJ1-4
d_gene: -
abundance: -
CDR3aa: CATYSDHAREKLFF
CDR3nt: TGTGCCACCTACTCAGACCATGCGCGGGAAAAACTGTTTTTT

v_gene: TRBV30
j_gene: TRBJ2-7
d_gene: -
abundance: -
CDR3aa: CAWSFKGAYEQYF
CDR3nt: TGTGCCTGGAGTTTCAAAGGGGCCTACGAGCAGTACTTC

v_gene: TRBV28
j_gene: TRBJ1-2
d_gene: -
abundance: -
CDR3aa: CASSFDSLNYGYTF
CDR3nt: TGTGCCAGCAGTTTTGACAGCCTAAACTATGGCTACACCTTC

v_gene: TRBV7-8
j_gene: TRBJ2-7
d_gene: TRBD1
abundance: -
CDR3aa: CASSLEGRTGLWERGWYEQYF
CDR3nt: TGTGCCAGCAGCTTAGAAGGCCGGACAGGGTTGTGGGAAAGGGGGTGGTACGAGCAGTACTTC